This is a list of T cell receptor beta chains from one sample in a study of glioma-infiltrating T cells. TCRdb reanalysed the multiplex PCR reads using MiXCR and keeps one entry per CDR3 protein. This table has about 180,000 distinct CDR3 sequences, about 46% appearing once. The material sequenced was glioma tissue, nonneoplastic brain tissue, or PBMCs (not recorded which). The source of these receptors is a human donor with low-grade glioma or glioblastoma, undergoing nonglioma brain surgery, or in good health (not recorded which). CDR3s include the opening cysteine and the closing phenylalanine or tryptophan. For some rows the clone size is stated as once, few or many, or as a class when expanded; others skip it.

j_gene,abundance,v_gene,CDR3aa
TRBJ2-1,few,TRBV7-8,CASSSLSGNQYNEQFF
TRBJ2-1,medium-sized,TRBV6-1,CASSQTSGSPYNEQFF
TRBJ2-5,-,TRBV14,CASSQPTGYQETQYF
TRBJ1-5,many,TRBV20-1,CSADRGGHYNQPQHF
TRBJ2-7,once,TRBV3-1,CASRQETGSVEQYF
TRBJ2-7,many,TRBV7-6,CASSPYAGAPYEQYF
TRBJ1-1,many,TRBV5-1,CASSLVGDKNTEAFF
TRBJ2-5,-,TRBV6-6,CASSYSGEPLETQYF
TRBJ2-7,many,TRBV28,CASSPNAGQRDF
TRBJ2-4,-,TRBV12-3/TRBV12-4,CASSLGARGNIQYF
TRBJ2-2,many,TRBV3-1,CASSQRVDTGELFF
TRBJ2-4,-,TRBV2,CASSERGLQNIQYF
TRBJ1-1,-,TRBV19,CASSMGRNTEAFF
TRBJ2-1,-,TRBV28,CASGSPGLAANNEQFF
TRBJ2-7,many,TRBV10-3,CAISEPGQGMREQYF
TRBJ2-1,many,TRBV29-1,CSVVSPGEQFF
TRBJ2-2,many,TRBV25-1,CASSAVKSLNTGELFF
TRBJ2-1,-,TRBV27,CASSLKGGLAVYYNEQFF
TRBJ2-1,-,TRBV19,CASSITGTGNNEQFF
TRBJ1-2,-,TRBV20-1,CSASVGNGYGYTF
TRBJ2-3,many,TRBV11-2,CASSLWTSGSTDTQYF
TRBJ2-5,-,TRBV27,CASSSGTGRFTQEIQYF
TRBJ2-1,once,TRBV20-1,CSASRTRGTLNEQFF
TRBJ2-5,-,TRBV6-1,CATGGHSETHYF
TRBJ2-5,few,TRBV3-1,CASSQESDVLTETQYF
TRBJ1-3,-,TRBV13,CASSLGGHGNTIYF
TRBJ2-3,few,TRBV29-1,CSVEIQATDTQYF
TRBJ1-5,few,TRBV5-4,CASSLWGQPQHF
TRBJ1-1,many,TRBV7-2,CASSLNGIPDAFF